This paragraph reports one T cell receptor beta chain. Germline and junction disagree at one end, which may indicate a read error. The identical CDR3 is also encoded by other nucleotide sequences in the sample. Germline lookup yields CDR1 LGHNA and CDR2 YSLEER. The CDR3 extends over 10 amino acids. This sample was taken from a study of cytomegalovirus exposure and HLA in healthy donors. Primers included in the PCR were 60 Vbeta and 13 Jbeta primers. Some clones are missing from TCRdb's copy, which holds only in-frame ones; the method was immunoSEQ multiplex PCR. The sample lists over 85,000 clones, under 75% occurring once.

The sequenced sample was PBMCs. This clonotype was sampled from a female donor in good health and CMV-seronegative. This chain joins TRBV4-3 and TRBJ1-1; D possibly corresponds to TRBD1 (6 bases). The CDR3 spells CASSQDRAFF. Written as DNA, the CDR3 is TGCGCAAGCAGCCAAGACAGGGCTTTCTTT.